This T cell receptor (beta chain) was documented in a study of cytomegalovirus exposure and HLA in healthy donors. On this clone itself: The antigen is undetermined.

The CDR3 is 16 residues long. CDR1 is ENHRY, CDR2 SYGVKD, per germline. The ends were cut back, 6 bases at V and 0 bases at J, with 17 bases in the middle. Vbeta (60) and Jbeta (13) primers were used in the PCR. Produced via immunoSEQ multiplex PCR; TCRdb's table is partial and in-frame only. The table includes about 160,000 clones, around 80% detected once. Study findings and constraints: HLA-A and HLA-B allele assignments for most subjects were reportedly predicted accurately using TCR beta sequences.

Material: PBMCs. This sequence was found in a female donor in good health and CMV-seronegative. The chain recombines TRBV10-3 with TRBJ2-5; D possibly corresponds to TRBD1 (6 bases). The CDR3 coding sequence is TGTGCCATCAGCCAGGGGTCAGGGGAGTACCAAGAGACCCAGTACTTC. Protein: CAISQGSGEYQETQYF.